This TCR beta chain was sequenced for a study of post-analysis software for immune sequencing data (dated by TCRdb to the mid-2010s). General notes on the study: Disease courses on record covered relapsing-remitting, secondary progressive and progressive-relapsing multiple sclerosis, though some patients had no subtype annotation. A subset of samples was prepared in parallel using single-end sample barcoding, then pooled and co-amplified after Illumina adapter ligation. Patient repertoires were compared against about a dozen previously published healthy control repertoires from donors aged about 6 to 27 years. Paper-wide results and their limitations: Significantly higher frequencies in patients than in controls were found for roughly five TRBV segments, including TRBV5-6, TRBV5-1 and TRBV20-1. Strong co-clustering of samples prepared in the same batch was shown by direct clustering with F measure, prompting a batch-effect correction. Normalized Chao1 diversity was significantly lower in multiple sclerosis patients than controls, suggesting substantial peripheral T-cell clonal expansion. The control group was slightly older than the multiple sclerosis patient group.

In regard to this clonotype: This clone's antigen is unknown. No per-base quality is available; no much larger clone lies one base away.

To demonstrate the VDJtools post-analysis software, the study profiled TCR beta repertoires from the peripheral blood of about a dozen young patients with multiple sclerosis. Multiple sclerosis patients were children and adolescents aged about 6 to 15 years. Libraries were made using PCR. TCRdb records Illumina HiSeq 2500 as the sequencer. Unique molecular identifiers were incorporated into TCR beta cDNA libraries to reduce PCR and sequencing biases. Per 1 to 10 million input T cells, some 500,000 cDNA molecules were obtained, such that each molecule approximated one T cell. The patient libraries were prepared and sequenced with the same protocol used for the earlier healthy control dataset. Samples belonging to the same batch were prepared together, multiplexed and sequenced on a shared HiSeq lane. The paper's data handling went like this. MIGEC was used to process the raw barcoded reads, and molecular identifier groups with only a single read were discarded before consensus assembly and CDR3 extraction. Clonotype tables were post-analysed with VDJtools, normalizing diversity by down-sampling all datasets to the smallest sample size. In repertoire overlap clustering, CDR3 amino acid sequences, but not nucleotide sequences, were matched to correct batch-related cross-sample contamination. The public reads were reprocessed in TCRdb via fastp at Q25 and MiXCR, keeping in-frame beta chains. Each CDR3 protein appears once, grouped with its most common genes and DNA. These V and J calls derive from TCRdb rather than the authors' analysis. The table for this sample lists about 620,000 distinct CDR3 sequences; around 40% of them were counted only once. Around 1.7% of the sample is taken by the ten largest.

V loses 6 bases at its end and J loses 11 bases; junction bases beyond the gene matches: 15. From the cysteine through the phenylalanine, the CDR3 covers 16 amino acids. Only the CDR3 portion is preserved as DNA: 48 bases, with reading frame beginning at the first base. Sequencing used blood. This chain is built from TRBV12-3 or TRBV12-4 and TRBJ2-5; TRBD2 fits 13 bases in the junction. The clonotype originates from a girl aged 10 to 17 with multiple sclerosis. The encoded CDR3 is CASRRTSGSSYNEQYF. In nucleotide form, the sequence is TGTGCCAGCAGGCGGACTAGCGGGAGTTCCTACAATGAGCAGTACTTC.